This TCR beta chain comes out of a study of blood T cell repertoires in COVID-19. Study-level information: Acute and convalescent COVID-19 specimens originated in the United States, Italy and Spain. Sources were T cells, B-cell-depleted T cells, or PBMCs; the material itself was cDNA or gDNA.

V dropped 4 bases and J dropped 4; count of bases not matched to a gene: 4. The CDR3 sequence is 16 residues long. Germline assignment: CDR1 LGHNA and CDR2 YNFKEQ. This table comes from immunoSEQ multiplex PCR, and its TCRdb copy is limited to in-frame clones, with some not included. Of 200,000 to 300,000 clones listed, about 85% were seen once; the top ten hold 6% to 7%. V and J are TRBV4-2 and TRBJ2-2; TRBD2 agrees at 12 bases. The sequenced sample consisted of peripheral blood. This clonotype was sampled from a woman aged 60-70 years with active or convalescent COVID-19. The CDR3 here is CASSPLAGGSTGELFF. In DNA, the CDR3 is TGTGCCAGCAGCCCACTAGCGGGAGGTAGCACCGGGGAGCTGTTTTTT.